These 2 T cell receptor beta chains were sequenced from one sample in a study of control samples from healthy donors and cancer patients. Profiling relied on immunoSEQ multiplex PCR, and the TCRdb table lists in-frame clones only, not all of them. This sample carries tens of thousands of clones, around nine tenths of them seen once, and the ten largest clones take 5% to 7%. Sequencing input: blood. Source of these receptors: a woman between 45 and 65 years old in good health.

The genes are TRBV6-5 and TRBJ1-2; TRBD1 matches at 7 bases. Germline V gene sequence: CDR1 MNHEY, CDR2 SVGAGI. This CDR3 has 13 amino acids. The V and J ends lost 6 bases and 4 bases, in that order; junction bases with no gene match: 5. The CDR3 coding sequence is TGTGCCAGCAGGTCGACAGGGAGCTATGGCTACACCTTC. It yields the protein CASRSTGSYGYTF.

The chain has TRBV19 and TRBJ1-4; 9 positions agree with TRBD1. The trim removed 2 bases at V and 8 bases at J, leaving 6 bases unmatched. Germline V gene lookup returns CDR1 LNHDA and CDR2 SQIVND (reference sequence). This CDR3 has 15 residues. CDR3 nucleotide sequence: TGTGCCAGTAGTATACCGGGACAGGGTAGAGAAAAACTGTTTTTT. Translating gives CASSIPGQGREKLFF.